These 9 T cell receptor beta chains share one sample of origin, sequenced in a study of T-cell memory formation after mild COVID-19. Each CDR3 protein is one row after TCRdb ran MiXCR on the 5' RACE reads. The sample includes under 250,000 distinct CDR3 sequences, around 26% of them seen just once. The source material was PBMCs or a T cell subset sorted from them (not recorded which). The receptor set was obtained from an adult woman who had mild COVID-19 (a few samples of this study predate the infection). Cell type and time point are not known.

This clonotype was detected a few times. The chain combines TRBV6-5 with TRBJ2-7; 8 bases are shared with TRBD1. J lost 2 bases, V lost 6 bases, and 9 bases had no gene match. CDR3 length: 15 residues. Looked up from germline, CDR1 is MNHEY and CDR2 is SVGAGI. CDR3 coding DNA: TGTGCCAGCAGACCCCGGGACAGGCAAACCTACGAGCAGTACTTC. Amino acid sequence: CASRPRDRQTYEQYF.

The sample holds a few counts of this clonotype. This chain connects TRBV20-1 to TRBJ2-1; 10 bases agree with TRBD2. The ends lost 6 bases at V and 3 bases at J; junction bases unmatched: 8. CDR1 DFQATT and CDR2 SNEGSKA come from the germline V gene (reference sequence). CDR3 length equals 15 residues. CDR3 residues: CSAWSSGGRYNEQFF. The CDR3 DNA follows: TGCAGTGCATGGTCTAGCGGGGGACGCTACAATGAGCAGTTCTTC.

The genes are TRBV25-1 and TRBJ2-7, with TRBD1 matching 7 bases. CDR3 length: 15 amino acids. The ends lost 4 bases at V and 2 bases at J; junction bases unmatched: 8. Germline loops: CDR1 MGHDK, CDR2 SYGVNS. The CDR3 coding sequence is TGTGCCAGCAGTGGGAGAACAGGGGCCGCCTACGAGCAGTACTTC. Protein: CASSGRTGAAYEQYF.

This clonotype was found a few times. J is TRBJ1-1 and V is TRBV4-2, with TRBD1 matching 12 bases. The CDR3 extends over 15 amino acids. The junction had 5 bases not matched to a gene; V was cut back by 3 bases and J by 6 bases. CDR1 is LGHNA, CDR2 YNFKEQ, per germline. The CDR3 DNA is TGTGCCAGCAGCCACCGGGACAGGGGGCGAGCTGAAGCTTTCTTT. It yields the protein CASSHRDRGRAEAFF.

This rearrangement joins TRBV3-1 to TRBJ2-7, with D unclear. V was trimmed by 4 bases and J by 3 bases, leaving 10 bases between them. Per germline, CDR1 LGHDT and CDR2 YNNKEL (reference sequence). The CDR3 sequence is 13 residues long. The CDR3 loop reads CASSPRPYYEQYF. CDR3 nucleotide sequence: TGTGCCAGCAGCCCCCGGCCATACTACGAGCAGTACTTC.

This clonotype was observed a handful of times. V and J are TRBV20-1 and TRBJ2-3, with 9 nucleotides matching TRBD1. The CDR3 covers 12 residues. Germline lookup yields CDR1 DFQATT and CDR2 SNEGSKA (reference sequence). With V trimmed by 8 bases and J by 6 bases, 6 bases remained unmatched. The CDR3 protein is CSSNRGPDTQYF. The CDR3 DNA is TGCAGTTCGAACAGGGGGCCGGATACGCAGTATTTT.

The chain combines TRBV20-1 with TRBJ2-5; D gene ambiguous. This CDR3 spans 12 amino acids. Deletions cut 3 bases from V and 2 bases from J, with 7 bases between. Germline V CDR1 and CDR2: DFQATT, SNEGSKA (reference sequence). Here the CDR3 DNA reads TGCAGTGCTAGTGCTGTACAAGAGACCCAGTACTTC. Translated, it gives CSASAVQETQYF.

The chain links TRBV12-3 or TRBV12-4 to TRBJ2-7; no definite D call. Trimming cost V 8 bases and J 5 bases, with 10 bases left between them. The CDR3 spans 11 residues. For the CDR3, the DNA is TGTGCCAGCGCGCAGTTGGACGAGCAGTACTTC. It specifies CASAQLDEQYF.

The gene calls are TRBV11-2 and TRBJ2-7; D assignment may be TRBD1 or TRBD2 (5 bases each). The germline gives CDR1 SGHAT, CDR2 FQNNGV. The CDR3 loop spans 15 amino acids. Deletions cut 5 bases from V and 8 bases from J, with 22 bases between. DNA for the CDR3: TGTGCCAGCAGCCTGGGGGACCCCACTCTACGACAGCAGTACTTC. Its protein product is CASSLGDPTLRQQYF.